This is a list of T cell receptor beta chains from one sample in a study of PD-1 blockade in classical Hodgkin lymphoma. Sequencing was performed with immunoSEQ multiplex PCR; in TCRdb, only in-frame clones are kept and a portion is missing. The sample records just under 100,000 clones, around four fifths being singletons. The sequencing used peripheral blood mononuclear cells (PBMCs), collected at baseline. These receptors originate from a human donor with classical Hodgkin lymphoma. Both conserved end residues are part of each CDR3. A D gene is named only where the DNA matches it firmly. Size values are once, few and many counts, or a class for expanded clones, and some rows have none.

cdr3_nt	cdr3_aa	clone_size	d_call	v_call	j_call
TGTGCCAGCACCACCCCCGGGCGGGGCGACGAGCAGTACTTC	CASTTPGRGDEQYF	-	-	TRBV10-3	TRBJ2-7
TGTGCCAGCAAAAATGAAGCAGATACGCAGTATTTT	CASKNEADTQYF	-	-	TRBV28	TRBJ2-3
TGCGCCAGCAGCCAACATACTAGCGGGAGCTCAGATACGCAGTATTTT	CASSQHTSGSSDTQYF	-	TRBD2	TRBV4-1	TRBJ2-3
TGTGCCAGCAGCCAAGATACAGGGGGGAACACCGGGGAGCTGTTTTTT	CASSQDTGGNTGELFF	-	TRBD1	TRBV4-2	TRBJ2-2
TGTGCCATCGCCCCCCTCTTTGCAGATACGCAGTATTTT	CAIAPLFADTQYF	-	-	TRBV10-3	TRBJ2-3
TGTGCCAGCCTCTTAATGGGCGGCACCGGGGAGCTGTTTTTT	CASLLMGGTGELFF	-	-	TRBV28	TRBJ2-2
TGTGCCAGCAGCTCGGGGGATTGGGGCACTGAAGCTTTCTTT	CASSSGDWGTEAFF	-	-	TRBV11-2	TRBJ1-1
TGTGCCAGCAGCATAGACAGGCCCCAGCCCCAGCATTTT	CASSIDRPQPQHF	few	-	TRBV7-8	TRBJ1-5
TGTGCCAGCAGTTTCAACAGGGGCCTAGCGGAGGGCGAGCAGTACTTC	CASSFNRGLAEGEQYF	-	-	TRBV6-6	TRBJ2-7
TGCGCCAGCAGCCCTCCGGGCCCAGGGGCGGGTGAGCAGTTCTTC	CASSPPGPGAGEQFF	-	-	TRBV5-1	TRBJ2-1
TGTGCCAGCAGCGTAGGAAGCGGGAGAGTCGAAGAGCAGTTCTTC	CASSVGSGRVEEQFF	-	TRBD2	TRBV9	TRBJ2-1
TGTGCCAGCAGCGTAGCGGGTTTGCCTAGCGGGAGCTATGAGCAGTTCTTC	CASSVAGLPSGSYEQFF	-	TRBD2	TRBV9	TRBJ2-1
TGTGCCAGCAGCTTGAGTTCCAGGGGAGCAACTAATGAAAAACTGTTTTTT	CASSLSSRGATNEKLFF	-	-	TRBV5-4	TRBJ1-4
TGTGCCTGGAGTACTAGCGGGAGTGGCGAGCAGTACTTC	CAWSTSGSGEQYF	once	TRBD2	TRBV30	TRBJ2-7
TGTGCCAGTAGTATAGGCGTTAATCAGCCCCAGCATTTT	CASSIGVNQPQHF	once	-	TRBV19	TRBJ1-5
TGTGCCAGCAGTGACCAACCGACCGGGGAGCTGTTTTTT	CASSDQPTGELFF	-	-	TRBV25-1	TRBJ2-2
TGTGCCAGCAGTTTGGCTGGGTTGGGCGGGGAGCTGTTTTTT	CASSLAGLGGELFF	-	-	TRBV28	TRBJ2-2
TGCAGCGTTGACGGTCATGAGCAGTTCTTC	CSVDGHEQFF	-	-	TRBV29-1	TRBJ2-1
TGTGCCAGCACCCAGGGTGGGGGGCCCCAGCATTTT	CASTQGGGPQHF	-	-	TRBV6-1	TRBJ1-5
TGCGCCAGCAGCCAAGGGCCAGGGAGAAATTCACCCCTCCACTTT	CASSQGPGRNSPLHF	-	-	TRBV4-1	TRBJ1-6
TGTGCCAGCAGCCAAGGTCTGACTAGCGCCTTAAAAAATGAGCAGTTCTTC	CASSQGLTSALKNEQFF	-	TRBD2	TRBV4-2	TRBJ2-1
TGTGCCAGCAGCCCACACGGACGGGAAGGGTCCGAGCAGTACTTC	CASSPHGREGSEQYF	-	-	TRBV7-9	TRBJ2-7
TGTGCCAGCAGCTTGGGGACAGCGGACCAGCAGTATTTT	CASSLGTADQQYF	-	-	TRBV5-6	TRBJ2-3
TGTGCCAGCAGTTTCGCGGGTGGGCGGCTAAAAGAGACCCAGTACTTC	CASSFAGGRLKETQYF	-	-	TRBV28	TRBJ2-5
TGTGCCATCAGTGAGTCCGGGGGGGGCCAACAGCCCTACGAGCAGTACTTC	CAISESGGGQQPYEQYF	-	TRBD2	TRBV10-3	TRBJ2-7
TGTGCCAGCAGTGAAGAAGCGACGTTCAATCAGCCCCAGCATTTT	CASSEEATFNQPQHF	-	-	TRBV6-1	TRBJ1-5